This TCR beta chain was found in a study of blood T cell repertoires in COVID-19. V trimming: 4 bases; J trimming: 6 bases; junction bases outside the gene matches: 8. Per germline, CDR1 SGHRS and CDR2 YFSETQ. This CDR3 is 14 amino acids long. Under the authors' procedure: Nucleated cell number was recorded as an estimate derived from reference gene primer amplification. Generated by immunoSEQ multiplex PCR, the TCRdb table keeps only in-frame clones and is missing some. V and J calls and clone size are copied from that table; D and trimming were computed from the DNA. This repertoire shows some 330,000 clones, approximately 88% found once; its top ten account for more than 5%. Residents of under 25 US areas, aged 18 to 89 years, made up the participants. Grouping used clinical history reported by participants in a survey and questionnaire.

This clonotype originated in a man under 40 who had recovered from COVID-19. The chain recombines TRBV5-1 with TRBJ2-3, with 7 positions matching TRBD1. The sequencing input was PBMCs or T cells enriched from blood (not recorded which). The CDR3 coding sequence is TGCGCCAGCAGCGTCAGGGGGTCTGGGGATACGCAGTATTTT. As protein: CASSVRGSGDTQYF.